Below are 3 T cell receptor beta chains sequenced from a single sample in a study of T cell clonality in common variable immunodeficiency (dated by TCRdb to the mid-2010s). Library prep was done by the immunoSEQ multiplex PCR assay. TCRdb carries this immuneACCESS record with in-frame sequences only. Its versions omit some clonotypes, under half of them owing to an unresolved V gene in the studies checked, with the rest unexplained. The sample comprises about 81,000 clones, and every one was counted more than once. Around 0.82% of the sample belongs to the ten largest clones. The sequenced sample consisted of peripheral blood mononuclear cells. Source of these receptors: a person aged 18 to 70 in good health.

About this clone itself: The read terminates 3 residues before the CDR3 end, so the remaining end is supplied by the germline J gene. V is TRBV13 and J is TRBJ2-1; 11 bases line up with TRBD2. The germline CDR1 and CDR2 sequences are PRHDT and FYEKMQ (reference sequence). Losses at the gene ends were 3 bases for V and 6 bases for J; bases not matched to a gene: 4. The CDR3 is made up of 15 amino acids. The CDR3 region is CASSFLTSGTNEQFF. Partial CDR3 DNA: TGTGCCAGCAGCTTTTTGACTAGCGGGACCAATGAG.

There are many counts of this clone. Partial CDR3 DNA: TGCAGTGCTAGAGATCTTCCCTACCCAAGCGGGAGCAGCTGCTACGAG. Encoded protein: CSARDLPYPSGSSCYE. The whole CDR3 protein reads CSARDLPYPSGSSCYEQYF. The rearrangement joins TRBV20-1 to TRBJ2-7, with 8 bases matching TRBD2. The CDR3 is cut off 3 residues early in the read; its end comes from the germline J gene. Unmatched junction bases numbered 19, after V lost 0 bases and J lost 3 bases. Germline V gives CDR1 DFQATT, CDR2 SNEGSKA (reference sequence). The length of the CDR3 is 19 residues.

The table lists this clone with many counts. The CDR3 goes on 3 residues after the read ends, and that part is filled in from the germline J gene. The V gene is TRBV7-9, the J gene TRBJ2-2, with unresolved D. Germline V CDR1 and CDR2: SEHNR, FQNEAQ (reference sequence). This CDR3 comprises 13 residues. The V gene lost 3 bases and the J gene lost 6 bases, with 8 bases spanning the gap. This CDR3 reads CASSFSPSGELFF. Incomplete CDR3 DNA: TGTGCCAGCAGCTTCTCTCCCTCCGGGGAG.